A selection of T cell receptor beta chains follows, all from one sample in a study of T cell repertoires in cytomegalovirus infection. TCRdb recomputed calls from the reads with MiXCR, one row per CDR3 protein. The table lists around 550,000 distinct CDR3 sequences, about 26% of them singletons. The sample consisted of PBMCs. The receptors were sampled from a human donor in good health (CMV status not recorded). Some clones in this sample may be carry-over from other donors' samples. CDR3s include the opening cysteine and the closing phenylalanine or tryptophan. Each record gives: J gene, D gene, clone size, V gene, CDR3 protein, CDR3 DNA. The D gene is left open where the match is weak. Clone size is shown for a subset of rows, as once, few, many or a class of expanded clone.

TRBJ2-5 NA few TRBV6-5 CASRPLALQETQYF TGTGCCAGCAGGCCGCTAGCGCTCCAAGAGACCCAGTACTTC
TRBJ1-1 NA many TRBV7-2 CASSLGRVTEAFF TGTGCCAGCAGCTTAGGCAGGGTGACTGAAGCTTTCTTT
TRBJ1-3 NA few TRBV4-1 CASSQEPQVSGNTIYF TGTGCCAGCAGCCAAGAACCACAGGTCTCTGGAAACACCATATATTTT
TRBJ2-5 TRBD1 many TRBV7-6 CASSLPAGQGHQETQYF TGTGCCAGCAGCTTACCAGCGGGACAGGGCCACCAAGAGACCCAGTACTTC
TRBJ1-2 TRBD1 many TRBV29-1 CSAGGSYGYTF TGCAGCGCAGGGGGCAGTTATGGCTACACCTTC
TRBJ1-5 NA few TRBV7-2 CASSPLGQPQHF TGTGCCAGCAGCCCCCTCGGTCAGCCCCAGCATTTT
TRBJ1-1 NA NA TRBV7-2 CASSFPSGTEAFF TGTGCCAGCAGCTTCCCCTCGGGGACTGAAGCTTTCTTT
TRBJ1-1 NA NA TRBV19 CASSLLGPVGGNTEAFF TGTGCCAGTAGCCTGTTGGGGCCGGTCGGAGGAAACACTGAAGCTTTCTTT
TRBJ1-2 TRBD1 NA TRBV5-6 CASSFGGQPYGYTF TGTGCCAGCAGCTTTGGGGGACAGCCCTATGGCTACACCTTC
TRBJ1-2 NA NA TRBV6-2/TRBV6-3 CASSYGQAGDLEGYTF TGTGCCAGCAGTTACGGGCAGGCCGGGGACCTGGAAGGCTACACCTTC
TRBJ2-7 NA few TRBV19 CASSINRDGSYEQYF TGTGCCAGTAGTATTAACCGGGACGGCTCCTACGAGCAGTACTTC
TRBJ2-1 NA many TRBV7-2 CASSFPEGRQLNEQFF TGTGCCAGCAGCTTCCCGGAAGGCAGACAGCTGAATGAGCAGTTCTTC
TRBJ2-3 NA many TRBV7-8 CASSLARTDTQYF TGTGCCAGCAGCTTAGCGCGCACAGATACGCAGTATTTT
TRBJ2-1 NA NA TRBV9 CASSVASLVYNEQFF TGTGCCAGCAGCGTAGCCTCACTAGTCTACAATGAGCAGTTCTTC
TRBJ1-2 TRBD1 NA TRBV5-1 CAKGSGQGSYGYTF TGCGCGAAAGGCTCGGGACAGGGTTCCTATGGCTACACCTTC
TRBJ1-1 TRBD1 NA TRBV6-2/TRBV6-3 CASRTPGQGITEAFF TGTGCCAGCAGAACTCCGGGACAGGGGATCACTGAAGCTTTCTTT
TRBJ2-7 NA many TRBV7-9 CASSLVLNYEQYF TGTGCCAGCAGCTTAGTTTTGAACTACGAGCAGTACTTC